The T cell receptor beta chain under discussion was sequenced for a study of OX40 agonist ivuxolimab in advanced cancers. Background on the study: Of mixed ages from 23 to 79 and averaging roughly 60 years, the group was 65% to 85% male.

As concerns this clone: Its antigen is not identified.

The V gene lost 1 base and the J gene lost 8 bases, with 14 bases spanning the gap. CDR3 length: 14 residues. Looked up from germline, CDR1 is KGHSH and CDR2 is LQKENI. Assay: immunoSEQ multiplex PCR; the TCRdb copy retains only in-frame clones and omits some. The sample has 94,000 or so clones; around four fifths are singletons. Study-wide findings and caveats: Average numbers of expanded clones were greater in CD8+ T cells than in CD4+.

V is TRBV18 and J is TRBJ1-2, with a tentative D call TRBD1 (6 bases). The sequences come from CD4+ or CD8+ T cells sorted from blood, collected in a trial of the OX40 agonist ivuxolimab. The clonotype comes from an adult with an advanced solid tumor such as melanoma, head and neck, liver or kidney cancer. The CDR3 loop is CASSPQGESEGYTF. CDR3 sequence (DNA): TGTGCCAGCTCACCACAGGGGGAATCAGAAGGCTACACCTTC.